The 2 T cell receptor beta chains below all came from one sample that was sequenced in a study of graft-versus-host responses after intestinal transplantation. Assay: immunoSEQ multiplex PCR; the TCRdb copy retains only in-frame clones and omits some. The sample carries about 96,000 clones, around 90% recorded once. These receptors' targets are unknown. The material sequenced was unstimulated CD4+ T cells sorted from spleen or lymph node cells, taken before intestinal transplant. The origin of the receptors is a human donor who received an intestinal transplant.

The rearrangement joins TRBV12-5 to TRBJ2-7; D gene unclear. CDR3 size: 14 residues. The ends were cut back, 7 bases at V and 1 base at J, with 14 bases in the middle. Germline CDR1 LGHNT, CDR2 FRNRAP. Here the CDR3 reads CASAPRMDSYEQYF. The CDR3 DNA sequence: TGTGCTAGTGCCCCGAGGATGGATTCCTACGAGCAGTACTTC.

This chain joins TRBV11-3 and TRBJ1-1; tentatively, D is TRBD1 (5 bases). The V and J ends lost 1 base and 2 bases respectively, with 14 bases between them. The CDR3 contains 16 residues. Germline CDR1 reads SGHNT; CDR2 reads YENEEA. The CDR3 region has the DNA TGTGCCAGCAGCTTAGTGAGAGGCAGGGCCAACACTGAAGCTTTCTTT. It translates to CASSLVRGRANTEAFF.